This T cell receptor (beta chain) was identified during a study of graft-versus-host responses after intestinal transplantation (dated by TCRdb to the early 2020s). About the investigation overall: Multivisceral, liver-intestinal, or isolated intestinal transplants were received by the recipients. Anti-thymocyte globulin induction was given to all recipients, followed by maintenance tacrolimus and steroids for approximately three years. After intestinal transplantation, graft-versus-host and host-versus-graft alloreactive T cell clones in the graft, circulation and bone marrow were tracked using bulk TCR-beta CDR3 sequencing. Alloreactive clones were identified by sequencing pre-transplant mixed lymphocyte reaction products and comparing these products with unstimulated pre-transplant donor and recipient T cells. The cohort enrolled 20 to 25 intestinal transplant recipients including one retransplant, and a few patients lacking pretransplant specimens were excluded. A peak of at least 4% donor T cells among recipient peripheral blood mononuclear cells was the definition used for donor T cell macrochimerism. Rather than being sequenced by the commercial service, samples from a few later patients were sequenced in-house on an Illumina MiSeq and processed with MiXCR. General study outcomes and caveats: Early after transplant, peak levels of circulating GvH clones were associated with declines in HvG clones. The relatively low number and heterogeneity of intestinal transplant patients limited the conclusions. High GvH to HvG T cell clonal ratios were observed in the allografts of patients with donor T cell macrochimerism. GvH clones were detected in recipient bone marrow, and some appeared earlier in ileal mucosa or blood, consistent with an intestinal mucosal origin.

CDR1 and CDR2, per the germline V gene (reference sequence), are MNHEY and SMNVEV. The CDR3, from cysteine to phenylalanine, totals 16 residues. Solely the CDR3 DNA is kept, with 48 bases framed from the first base. At the junction V is shortened by 3 bases and J by 0 bases, with 14 bases in between. This sample's time point label indicates: cells obtained before transplantation from donor or recipient. CD3+CD4+ and CD3+CD8+ populations were FACS-sorted from unstimulated pre-transplant donor and recipient cells taken from spleen or lymph nodes. Library generation was performed with the immunoSEQ multiplex PCR assay. For most patients, genomic DNA was isolated with the Qiagen DNeasy Blood and Tissue Kit and shipped frozen to Adaptive Biotechnologies for TCR sequencing. Adaptive Biotechnologies carried out high-throughput TCR-beta CDR3 sequencing of genomic DNA for most patients. Per the source publication's procedure: TCR sequencing data were retrieved from Adaptive's ImmunoSEQ software for 15 to 20 patients, whereas a few other patients were processed with MiXCR and VDJtools. To correct CD4 versus CD8 sorting errors, sequences present in both subsets at a frequency ratio below 5:1 were removed. CDR3 nucleotide sequences shared by donor and recipient were removed because the origin of these sequences could not be assigned. To count as alloreactive, a clone needed at least 2-fold expansion over unstimulated cells and a minimum CFSE-low frequency of 0.002% (template counts) or 0.001% (read counts). Clones were considered mappable if detected in sequenced pre-transplant spleen, lymph node, or MLR CFSE-low populations of the donor or recipient. Cumulative frequency of alloreactive clones was calculated as a percentage of all sequences weighted by copy number. Sourced from immuneACCESS, this table was stored by TCRdb with only in-frame sequences that have V and J called. A share of the clones is absent; for the studies checked, an unresolved V gene accounts for under half, and the remainder has no known explanation. The DNA gave D and trimming, while V, J and clone size come from that table. This sample has roughly 85,000 clones in its table, and roughly 90% of those were observed once. About 8% of the sample is held by the ten biggest clonotypes.

On this clone: Its antigen target is currently unknown. Base qualities are not recorded, but no much larger clone differs from it by a single base.

The receptor comes from a human donor who was the organ donor for an intestinal transplant. The source was unstimulated CD8+ T cells sorted from spleen or lymph node cells, collected before transplant. The sequence is built from TRBV27 and TRBJ1-1; possibly the D gene is TRBD1, per 5 matching bases. CDR3 region: CASSLGPIILNTEAFF. The nucleotides are TGTGCCAGCAGTTTGGGGCCGATAATACTGAACACTGAAGCTTTCTTT.